This record covers a single T cell receptor (beta chain). The antigen is unknown. Clones were read by immunoSEQ multiplex PCR, and TCRdb kept only the in-frame ones, dropping some. The sample includes some 110,000 clones, approximately 84% of them seen just once. These data come from a study of T cell responses to AZD1222 COVID-19 vaccine. Germline V gene lookup returns CDR1 ENHRY and CDR2 SYGVKD. The J segment lost 5 bases and the V segment lost 8 bases, leaving 8 bases of the junction unmatched. The CDR3 contains 14 residues. Study-wide points: Clonal diversity may have been underestimated, and the donors were mostly white British, with more females than males. Nearly half of spike-specific TCRs reportedly target variant regions that are unmutated in the B.1.351 and B.1.1.7 variants.

The material sequenced was peripheral blood, taken on day 0 of AZD1222 vaccination. The sequence was obtained from an adult in good health. This chain uses TRBV10-3 with TRBJ2-1; 8 nucleotides line up with TRBD2. The CDR3 DNA reads as TGTGCCATCGGGAGGCGGCGGGAGGACAATGAGCAGTTCTTC. Amino acids: CAIGRRREDNEQFF.